Presented here are 19 T cell receptor beta chains from one specimen sequenced in a study of blood T cells in healthy people across ages. PCR was performed a second time for roughly 7 to 11 cycles using a sample-barcoded 5' primer and a J-beta primer mix. TCRdb redid the calling of the 5' RACE reads with MiXCR, one entry per CDR3 protein. The profile covers 800,000 to 950,000 distinct CDR3 sequences, with 40% to 60% appearing a single time and roughly 12% taken by the ten largest. Material for sequencing was blood. The receptors were sampled from a man under 40 in good health.

The rearrangement links TRBV29-1 to TRBJ2-7; D might be TRBD1 or TRBD2, each matching 6 bases. V was shortened by 1 base and J by 2 bases, with 12 bases between the two germline ends. Germline loops: CDR1 SQVTM, CDR2 ANQGSEA. The CDR3 extends over 14 amino acids. In nucleotides, the CDR3 is TGCAGCGTTGAAGTCCCGGGGGCTACCTACGAGCAGTACTTC. It translates to CSVEVPGATYEQYF.

The rearrangement joins TRBV24-1 to TRBJ1-1; D unclear. Looked up from germline, CDR1 is KGHDR and CDR2 is SFDVKD. The V end lost 0 bases, the J end lost 13 bases, and 8 bases lay between the germline ends. This CDR3 spans 11 amino acids. CDR3 in DNA: TGTGCCACCAGTGATTTGACGAAAGATTTCTTT. This sequence encodes CATSDLTKDFF.

This rearrangement joins TRBV7-8 to TRBJ1-4; 8 bases line up with TRBD1. The V gene's germline CDR1 is SGHVS and CDR2 FQNEAQ. The CDR3 covers 17 residues. The J segment lost 8 bases and the V segment lost 5 bases, leaving 16 bases of the junction unmatched. The DNA for the CDR3 is TGTGCCAGCAGCCCGCTCGGACAGGGCGGGTTTAGGGAAAAACTGTTTTTT. Protein sequence: CASSPLGQGGFREKLFF.

In this sample, this clonotype turned up many times. The chain joins TRBV20-1 to TRBJ1-2; 7 bases map to TRBD1. The CDR3 runs to 13 residues. Germline trimming cut 0 bases from V and 8 bases from J; bases unmatched to any gene: 6. The V gene's germline CDR1 is DFQATT and CDR2 SNEGSKA (reference sequence). CDR3 DNA: TGCAGTGCTAGAGACAAGGGGGCTTGGGGCTACACCTTC. This sequence encodes CSARDKGAWGYTF.

This clonotype was picked up one time. The chain uses TRBV5-1 and TRBJ2-1; D may correspond to TRBD1 or TRBD2 (6 bases each). The CDR3 totals 14 residues. Germline V lookup: CDR1 SGHRS, CDR2 YFSETQ. Trimming took 4 bases from V and 3 from J, leaving 11 bases between them. The CDR3 nucleotides read TGCGCCAGCAGCAGGGGGGACAACTACAATGAGCAGTTCTTC. It translates to CASSRGDNYNEQFF.

This clonotype was counted a few times. The junction departs from germline at one end; a sequencing error may be responsible. The gene calls are TRBV11-2 and TRBJ2-5; D ambiguous. CDR1 is SGHAT, CDR2 FQNNGV, per germline. The CDR3 runs 14 residues. In DNA form, the CDR3 reads TGTGCCAGTAGCTTAGACCGGGCAGCTGAGACCCAGTACTTC. This codes for CASSLDRAAETQYF.

This clonotype was counted a single time. This rearrangement joins TRBV28 to TRBJ2-1, with 7 bases aligning to TRBD2. J was trimmed by 3 bases and V by 2 bases; bases with no gene match: 4. The germline CDR1 and CDR2 sequences are MDHEN and SYDVKM. The CDR3 is 15 residues long. The CDR3: CASSLNLADYNEQFF. The CDR3, as DNA: TGTGCCAGCAGTTTAAACCTAGCGGACTACAATGAGCAGTTCTTC.

This clonotype came up a few times. The genes are TRBV6-2 or TRBV6-3 and TRBJ2-1; D gene unclear. The V gene's germline CDR1 is MNHEY and CDR2 SVGEGT. Between the trimmed V and J ends, which lost 2 bases and 0 bases, there was a span of 8 bases. The CDR3 loop spans 15 amino acids. The CDR3 is CASSYDGSSYNEQFF. The CDR3 nucleotides read TGTGCCAGCAGTTACGACGGCAGCTCCTACAATGAGCAGTTCTTC.

This clonotype was observed a handful of times. This chain joins TRBV4-1 and TRBJ1-2; the D is unclear. The CDR3 spans 17 residues. Per the germline V gene, CDR1 is MGHRA and CDR2 is YSYEKL. Deletions cut 5 bases from V and 1 base from J, with 20 bases between. The CDR3 loop is CASSLYPPGPINYGYTF. The CDR3 DNA sequence: TGCGCCAGCAGCTTATACCCGCCCGGACCAATTAACTATGGCTACACCTTC.

The CDR3 spells CASVSSGGLYNEQFF. The DNA for the CDR3 is TGTGCCAGCGTAAGTAGCGGGGGCCTGTACAATGAGCAGTTCTTC. V gene TRBV25-1 combines with J gene TRBJ2-1; 9 bases are shared with TRBD2. Germline-derived CDR1 and CDR2 are MGHDK and SYGVNS. With V trimmed by 8 bases and J by 4 bases, 9 bases remained unmatched. The CDR3 spans 15 residues.

Comment on this clonotype: Relative to the germline gene, one junction end is altered; a read error may explain this. V is TRBV5-1 and J is TRBJ2-1; 12 positions agree with TRBD2. Germline lookup yields CDR1 SGHRS and CDR2 YFSETQ. The CDR3 has 18 residues. DNA for the CDR3: TGCGCCGGCAGCTTGGTATCTAGCGGGGGGGCAACGAGGGATGAGCAGTTCTTC. Translating gives CAGSLVSSGGATRDEQFF.

This clonotype has a handful of counts. The chain joins TRBV5-1 to TRBJ2-3; 10 bases are shared with TRBD2. Per the germline V gene, CDR1 is SGHRS and CDR2 is YFSETQ. CDR3 length: 16 residues. V gave up 3 bases and J gave up 2 bases; unmatched junction bases: 6. DNA of the CDR3: TGCGCCAGCAGCTCAAGCGGGGGGGCGAACACAGATACGCAGTATTTT. Translated, it gives CASSSSGGANTDTQYF. The full variable domain, rest sourced from reference TRBV5-1 and TRBJ2-3, is KAGVTQTPRYLIKTRGQQVTLSCSPISGHRSVSWYQQTPGQGLQFLFEYFSETQRNKGNFPGRFSGRQFSNSRSEMNVSTLELGDSALYLCASSSSGGANTDTQYFGPGTRLTVL.

The CDR3 nucleotides are TGCAGTGCTAGCCCTCTACAGGGCCTGGGCACTGAAGCTTTCTTT. It is translated as CSASPLQGLGTEAFF. The V call is TRBV20-1, the J call TRBJ1-1, with a weak D call TRBD1 (6 bases). The CDR3 runs to 15 residues. Germline V lookup: CDR1 DFQATT, CDR2 SNEGSKA (reference sequence). Trimming took 3 bases from V and 4 from J, leaving 18 bases between them.

The chain joins TRBV3-1 to TRBJ2-1, with D uncertain. CDR1 is LGHDT and CDR2 is YNNKEL in the germline V gene (reference sequence). This CDR3 spans 13 amino acids. The V and J ends lost 1 base and 9 bases respectively, with 10 bases between them. The CDR3 here is CASSQAPEVEQFF. The CDR3 DNA reads TGTGCCAGCAGCCAAGCCCCGGAAGTTGAGCAGTTCTTC.

The chain links TRBV3-1 to TRBJ2-1; D could derive from TRBD1 or TRBD2 (5 bases each). Germline V lookup: CDR1 LGHDT, CDR2 YNNKEL (reference sequence). The CDR3 consists of 17 residues. The V and J ends lost 1 base and 7 bases respectively, with 20 bases between them. This CDR3 reads CASSQGDGILVWNEQFF. The CDR3 DNA reads TGTGCCAGCAGCCAAGGGGACGGAATTCTTGTTTGGAATGAGCAGTTCTTC.

The chain carries TRBV3-1 and TRBJ1-2; 7 bases fit TRBD1. Trimming took 2 bases from V and 2 from J; bases not matched to a gene: 5. The length of the CDR3 is 15 residues. The germline CDR1 and CDR2 sequences are LGHDT and YNNKEL (reference sequence). For the CDR3, the DNA is TGTGCCAGCAGCCAATCCGGGACAGCAAACTATGGCTACACCTTC. The encoded protein is CASSQSGTANYGYTF.

This clonotype has ten or more counts. The gene calls are TRBV29-1 and TRBJ2-6; D ambiguous. There are 12 residues in the CDR3. The V gene lost 5 bases and the J gene lost 2 bases, with 4 bases spanning the gap. Germline values: CDR1 SQVTM, CDR2 ANQGSEA. CDR3 residues: CSVYTGANVLTF. The CDR3 coding sequence is TGCAGCGTTTACACTGGGGCCAACGTCCTGACTTTC.

This sequence joins TRBV3-1 and TRBJ1-1, with 8 bases that match TRBD1. V was clipped by 0 bases and J by 1 base; unmatched bases: 4. The CDR3 spans 16 residues. Germline values: CDR1 LGHDT, CDR2 YNNKEL (reference sequence). For the CDR3, the DNA is TGTGCCAGCAGCCAAGAAGGGGGGACAGGGAACACTGAAGCTTTCTTT. It is translated as CASSQEGGTGNTEAFF.

The rearrangement links TRBV24-1 to TRBJ2-1; the D gene could be TRBD1 or TRBD2 (7 bases each). Germline V gives CDR1 KGHDR, CDR2 SFDVKD. The CDR3 is made up of 19 amino acids. V was cut by 1 base and J by 4 bases, with 22 bases left in between. In nucleotides, the CDR3 is TGTGCCACCAGTGATTTCGCAGGGGGTGAGCGGGGTCGATACAATGAGCAGTTCTTC. It encodes CATSDFAGGERGRYNEQFF.